Following are 21 T cell receptor beta chains from one sample sequenced in a study of T cell changes during pregnancy in multiple sclerosis. TCRdb's table, derived via immunoSEQ multiplex PCR, lists solely in-frame clones and lacks some. The sample records 38,000 or so clones, roughly 93% being singletons. The sample in question was CD4+ T cells from peripheral blood mononuclear cells, obtained in the first trimester of pregnancy. Receptors were obtained from a female donor with multiple sclerosis, enrolled in a pregnancy study.

The CDR3 spells CAWSADRGNTEAFF. The CDR3 DNA is TGTGCCTGGAGTGCCGACAGGGGGAACACTGAAGCTTTCTTT. The gene calls are TRBV30 and TRBJ1-1, with 8 positions matching TRBD1. Germline lookup yields CDR1 GTSNPN and CDR2 SVGIG (reference sequence). The trim removed 1 base at V and 1 base at J, leaving 2 bases unmatched. The CDR3 has 14 residues.

The rearrangement links TRBV7-8 to TRBJ1-1; D not resolved. Germline V gene lookup returns CDR1 SGHVS and CDR2 FQNEAQ. V shed 3 bases and J shed 1 base, with 6 bases lying between them. The CDR3 sequence is 13 residues long. The DNA of the CDR3 is TGTGCCAGCAGCTTGAGGGAGAACACTGAAGCTTTCTTT. This gives the protein CASSLRENTEAFF.

This chain links TRBV7-2 with TRBJ2-1; 8 positions match TRBD1. Germline assignment: CDR1 SGHTA and CDR2 FQGNSA. The CDR3 covers 14 residues. Trimming took 7 bases from V and 9 from J; bases not matched to a gene: 11. Here the CDR3 reads CASTPGRGLGEQFF. Here the CDR3 DNA reads TGTGCCAGCACCCCGGGCAGGGGGCTCGGTGAGCAGTTCTTC.

For the CDR3, the DNA is TGTGCCAGCAGCTTTCGACAGGGTTTGATGGACTATGGCTACACCTTC. Amino acid sequence: CASSFRQGLMDYGYTF. The V call is TRBV7-2, the J call TRBJ1-2; 7 nucleotides agree with TRBD1. The CDR3 extends over 16 amino acids. Per germline, CDR1 SGHTA and CDR2 FQGNSA. V lost 3 bases to trimming and J lost 3 bases; unmatched junction nucleotides: 10.

J is TRBJ1-4 and V is TRBV5-8; D is unclear. Trimming removed 3 bases at V and 13 bases at J, with 13 bases between. The CDR3 is made up of 12 amino acids. The germline V gene has CDR1 SGHTS and CDR2 YDEGEE. CDR3 residues: CASSSVPSTLFF. The CDR3 DNA sequence: TGTGCCAGCAGCTCCGTCCCGAGCACACTGTTTTTT. The whole variable domain, remainder taken from reference TRBV5-8 and TRBJ1-4, is EAGVTQSPTHLIKTRGQQATLRCSPISGHTSVYWYQQALGLGLQFLLWYDEGEERNRGNFPPRFSGRQFPNYSSELNVNALELEDSALYLCASSSVPSTLFFGSGTQLSVL.

The rearrangement links TRBV11-2 to TRBJ1-1, with D unclear. The CDR3 contains 13 residues. The V and J ends lost 0 bases and 5 bases respectively, with 7 bases between them. Germline CDR1 SGHAT, CDR2 FQNNGV. The CDR3 DNA follows: TGTGCCAGCAGCTTAGACCCTCGGACTGAAGCTTTCTTT. Translation gives CASSLDPRTEAFF.

The chain combines TRBV7-2 with TRBJ1-6; perhaps TRBD1 as D (5 bases). The CDR3 is 13 amino acids. The germline V and J ends were trimmed by 5 bases and 15 bases, with 17 bases remaining between them. Germline loops: CDR1 SGHTA, CDR2 FQGNSA. This CDR3 is CASSPSPTELLHF. In nucleotides, the CDR3 is TGTGCCAGCAGCCCCTCCCCGACAGAGCTCCTCCACTTT.

This clone was recorded only once. The gene calls are TRBV7-3 and TRBJ2-1; 13 bases map to TRBD2. Trimming cost V 5 bases and J 6 bases; bases outside gene matches: 4. The CDR3 is 15 residues long. Germline values: CDR1 SGHTA, CDR2 FQGTGA. The CDR3 DNA reads TGTGCCAGCAGCCAGTGGACTAGCGGGAGCAATGAGCAGTTCTTC. Amino acids: CASSQWTSGSNEQFF.

The V gene is TRBV14, the J gene TRBJ2-1; TRBD1 aligns across 7 bases. Trimming took 4 bases from V and 0 from J; bases not matched to a gene: 6. Germline V gene lookup returns CDR1 SGHDN and CDR2 FVKESK. The CDR3 runs 16 residues. In DNA, the CDR3 is TGTGCCAGCAGCCTGGACAGGACAAGCTCCTACAATGAGCAGTTCTTC. This sequence encodes CASSLDRTSSYNEQFF.

Here the CDR3 reads CASSPAGASGSPLHF. The DNA of the CDR3 is TGTGCCAGCTCACCGGCGGGGGCGAGCGGTTCACCCCTCCACTTT. The rearrangement uses TRBV18 and TRBJ1-6, with TRBD1 as a possible D gene (6 bases). Germline values: CDR1 KGHSH, CDR2 LQKENI. Trimming removed 3 bases at V and 9 bases at J, with 15 bases between. The CDR3 runs 15 residues.

This rearrangement joins TRBV6-6 to TRBJ2-2; D is perhaps TRBD2 (5 bases). CDR3 size: 15 residues. Germline V gives CDR1 MNHNY, CDR2 SVGAGI (reference sequence). Trimming shortened V by 5 bases and J by 0 bases, and 10 bases separated the two germline ends. The CDR3 sequence: CASSPYGTNTGELFF. The CDR3, as DNA: TGTGCCAGCAGTCCCTACGGGACGAACACCGGGGAGCTGTTTTTT.

The J gene is TRBJ2-5, the V gene TRBV19; tentative D call: TRBD2 (5 bases). CDR3 length: 14 residues. V gave up 5 bases and J gave up 5 bases, with 15 bases separating them. Per the germline V gene, CDR1 is LNHDA and CDR2 is SQIVND (reference sequence). The CDR3 sequence: CASSPPGLRETQYF. For the CDR3, the DNA is TGTGCCAGTAGTCCCCCCGGACTTCGGGAGACCCAGTACTTC. Variable domain in full (rest from reference TRBV19 and TRBJ2-5): DGGITQSPKYLFRKEGQNVTLSCEQNLNHDAMYWYRQDPGQGLRLIYYSQIVNDFQKGDIAEGYSVSREKKESFPLTVTSAQKNPTAFYLCASSPPGLRETQYFGPGTRLLVL.

The J gene is TRBJ2-1, the V gene TRBV18; 11 bases are shared with TRBD2. This CDR3 region has 15 residues. Germline CDR1 is KGHSH and CDR2 is LQKENI. Germline trimming cut 2 bases from V and 3 bases from J; bases unmatched to any gene: 0. For the CDR3, the DNA is TGTGCCAGCTCACCAGGGACTAGCGGCTACAATGAGCAGTTCTTC. This translates into CASSPGTSGYNEQFF.

The DNA of the CDR3 is TGTGCCAGCTCACCATTCGGCGGGAGCACAGATACGCAGTATTTT. As protein: CASSPFGGSTDTQYF. The chain is built from TRBV18 and TRBJ2-3; perhaps TRBD2 as D (5 bases). V lost 2 bases, J lost 0 bases, and 9 bases lay in between. This CDR3 contains 15 residues. Germline CDR1 is KGHSH and CDR2 is LQKENI. Supplemented by reference TRBV18 and TRBJ2-3, the full variable domain reads NAGVMQNPRHLVRRRGQEARLRCSPMKGHSHVYWYRQLPEEGLKFMVYLQKENIIDESGMPKERFSAEFPKEGPSILRIQQVVRGDSAAYFCASSPFGGSTDTQYFGPGTRLTVL.

V is TRBV9 and J is TRBJ2-1; D may be TRBD2 (6 bases). V gave up 4 bases and J gave up 7 bases, with 18 bases separating them. CDR1 is SGDLS, CDR2 YYNGEE, per germline. The CDR3 consists of 15 residues. This CDR3 is CASSPRGGTRNEQFF. The CDR3 DNA sequence: TGTGCCAGCAGCCCACGGGGAGGTACTCGGAATGAGCAGTTCTTC.

The chain recombines TRBV7-2 with TRBJ2-1, with 10 bases aligning to TRBD2. CDR1 SGHTA and CDR2 FQGNSA come from the germline V gene. V lost 5 bases to trimming and J lost 4 bases; unmatched junction nucleotides: 8. The CDR3 spans 16 residues. The CDR3 protein is CASSEYSGGPYNEQFF. The CDR3 DNA follows: TGTGCCAGCAGCGAGTATAGCGGGGGGCCTTACAATGAGCAGTTCTTC. Full variable domain (rest looked up from reference TRBV7-2 and TRBJ2-1): GAGVSQSPSNKVTEKGKDVELRCDPISGHTALYWYRQSLGQGLEFLIYFQGNSAPDKSGLPSDRFSAERTGGSVSTLTIQRTQQEDSAVYLCASSEYSGGPYNEQFFGPGTRLTVL.

This chain connects TRBV6-6 to TRBJ2-3, with TRBD2 matching 12 bases. The CDR3 sequence is 16 residues long. J lost 6 bases, V lost 2 bases, and 6 bases had no gene match. Germline V CDR1 and CDR2: MNHNY, SVGAGI (reference sequence). CDR3 nucleotides: TGTGCCAGCAGTTACAGACTAGCGGGGGTCTTTGATACGCAGTATTTT. It codes for CASSYRLAGVFDTQYF.

The gene calls are TRBV4-2 and TRBJ1-2; possibly TRBD1 for D (5 bases). This CDR3 is built from 15 residues. Trimming removed 1 base from V and 0 bases from J, with 9 bases in between. Germline values: CDR1 LGHNA, CDR2 YNFKEQ. The CDR3 nucleotides read TGTGCCAGCAGCCAAGTTCCAGGGTCTAACTATGGCTACACCTTC. Translation: CASSQVPGSNYGYTF.

The V call is TRBV6-5, the J call TRBJ1-6; tentative D call: TRBD1 (5 bases). V lost 6 bases, J lost 10 bases, and 16 bases lay in between. Germline V CDR1 and CDR2: MNHEY, SVGAGI. The CDR3 is 14 amino acids. The CDR3 nucleotides are TGTGCCAGCAGCTTACCGGGGGGTAGGTCACCCCTCCACTTT. Translated, it gives CASSLPGGRSPLHF.

This chain links TRBV19 with TRBJ1-2, with 10 nucleotides matching TRBD1. The CDR3 is made up of 16 amino acids. Germline CDR1 reads LNHDA; CDR2 reads SQIVND (reference sequence). V was clipped by 9 bases and J by 3 bases; unmatched bases: 13. The CDR3 loop is CASQGRSGTGDYGYTF. CDR3 nucleotide sequence: TGTGCCAGCCAAGGGAGGAGCGGGACAGGGGACTATGGCTACACCTTC.

The J gene is TRBJ2-4, the V gene TRBV25-1; TRBD1 might be the D (5 bases). V gave up 2 bases and J gave up 2 bases, with 10 bases separating them. CDR1 is MGHDK and CDR2 is SYGVNS in the germline V gene. This CDR3 is built from 15 residues. As DNA, the CDR3 is TGTGCCAGCAGTGAACTAACAGGATCCAAAAACATTCAGTACTTC. Encoded protein: CASSELTGSKNIQYF.